Presented here are 23 T cell receptor beta chains from one specimen sequenced in a study of blood T cell repertoires in COVID-19. Sequenced by immunoSEQ multiplex PCR; TCRdb stores in-frame clones only, minus some. Altogether roughly 400,000 clones are present, about nine tenths being singletons, with the ten largest covering about 0.6%. The sample consisted of PBMCs or T cells enriched from blood (not recorded which). Source of these receptors: a man between 18 and 29 years old who had recovered from COVID-19.

The chain employs TRBV11-1 and TRBJ2-2; TRBD2 is a possible D gene (6 bases). This CDR3 is 14 amino acids long. Germline lookup yields CDR1 SGHAT and CDR2 FQDESV (reference sequence). Deletions cut 4 bases from V and 5 bases from J, with 11 bases between. CDR3 region: CASSSGLVTGELFF. CDR3 in DNA: TGTGCCAGCAGCTCGGGACTGGTTACCGGGGAGCTGTTTTTT. Filled out from reference TRBV11-1 and TRBJ2-2, the complete variable domain reads EAEVAQSPRYKITEKSQAVAFWCDPISGHATLYWYRQILGQGPELLVQFQDESVVDDSQLPKDRFSAERLKGVDSTLKIQPAELGDSAMYLCASSSGLVTGELFFGEGSRLTVL.

As to this clone: The same CDR3 is also encoded by other DNA sequences in this sample. This chain links TRBV29-1 with TRBJ1-5; D uncertain. Trimming took off 4 bases at V and 2 bases at J, with 9 bases between the two ends. Germline V gene data show CDR1 as SQVTM and CDR2 as ANQGSEA. The CDR3 has 13 amino acids. CDR3 DNA: TGCAGCGTTGGGACTGGAGGCAATCAGCCCCAGCATTTT. As protein: CSVGTGGNQPQHF.

This clone was recorded only once. J is TRBJ2-7 and V is TRBV19, with TRBD1 matching over 9 bases. The CDR3 contains 14 residues. The junction had 6 bases not matched to a gene; V was cut back by 5 bases and J by 4 bases. CDR1 and CDR2 (germline): LNHDA, SQIVND (reference sequence). The CDR3 coding sequence is TGTGCCAGTAGTCAAACAGGGGGCGGGTACGAGCAGTACTTC. Translated: CASSQTGGGYEQYF.

J is TRBJ2-6 and V is TRBV3-1 (or the pseudogene TRBV3-2); no definite D call. The V end was cut by 4 bases, the J end by 0 bases, with 16 bases between. The CDR3 is made up of 18 amino acids. The germline gives CDR1 LGHDT, CDR2 YNNKEL (reference sequence). The CDR3 DNA reads TGTGCCAGCAGCCCGCGACTTAGGTACCGCTCTGGGGCCAACGTCCTGACTTTC. Translated, it gives CASSPRLRYRSGANVLTF.

The chain uses TRBV9 and TRBJ2-2; 7 bases match TRBD2. CDR3 length equals 16 residues. Germline V gene lookup returns CDR1 SGDLS and CDR2 YYNGEE. The junction had 4 bases not matched to a gene; V was cut back by 1 base and J by 1 base. CDR3 bases: TGTGCCAGCAGCGTAATCGGGAGGCAGAACACCGGGGAGCTGTTTTTT. Protein sequence: CASSVIGRQNTGELFF.

V gene TRBV28 combines with J gene TRBJ1-2; 9 nucleotides line up with TRBD1. This CDR3 has 19 amino acids. Losses at the gene ends were 5 bases for V and 1 base for J; bases not matched to a gene: 17. In germline, CDR1 is MDHEN, CDR2 SYDVKM. The DNA for the CDR3 is TGTGCCAGCAGTCCCAACAGGGGGCTGACAGGGGGAGGTAACTATGGCTACACCTTC. Its protein is CASSPNRGLTGGGNYGYTF.

The chain uses TRBV5-1 and TRBJ2-2; the match to TRBD2 covers 9 bases. This CDR3 spans 18 amino acids. J was trimmed by 1 base and V by 1 base; bases with no gene match: 8. The germline V gene encodes CDR1 SGHRS and CDR2 YFSETQ. The CDR3 reads CASSLPPASGENTGELFF. The CDR3 DNA reads TGCGCCAGCAGCTTGCCCCCCGCTAGCGGGGAGAACACCGGGGAGCTGTTTTTT.

CDR3 sequence (DNA): TGTGCCAGCAGCATCCGGGGAGGGGAGAGAGAAAAACTGTTTTTT. Translation gives CASSIRGGEREKLFF. The chain combines TRBV9 with TRBJ1-4; TRBD1 is a possible D gene (5 bases). The germline gives CDR1 SGDLS, CDR2 YYNGEE. V lost 4 bases and J 8 bases, leaving 18 bases between the germline ends. CDR3 length equals 15 residues. Together with reference TRBV9 and TRBJ1-4, the CDR3 gives the full variable domain: DSGVTQTPKHLITATGQRVTLRCSPRSGDLSVYWYQQSLDQGLQFLIQYYNGEERAKGNILERFSAQQFPDLHSELNLSSLELGDSALYFCASSIRGGEREKLFFGSGTQLSVL.

This chain uses TRBV12-3 or TRBV12-4 with TRBJ2-2, with 7 nucleotides matching TRBD1. The CDR3 is 13 residues long. The CDR3 loop reads CAGQSPNTGELFF. Written as DNA, the CDR3 is TGTGCGGGACAGAGTCCGAACACCGGGGAGCTGTTTTTT.

This chain links TRBV5-1 with TRBJ2-5, with D perhaps TRBD2 (7 bases). V lost 4 bases and J lost 6, with 19 bases in between. This CDR3 comprises 15 residues. CDR1 and CDR2 from the germline V gene are SGHRS and YFSETQ. CDR3 loop: CASSIGLEGVKTQYF. In DNA, the CDR3 is TGCGCCAGCAGCATAGGACTAGAGGGGGTGAAGACCCAGTACTTC. The full variable domain, its missing parts supplied by reference TRBV5-1 and TRBJ2-5, is KAGVTQTPRYLIKTRGQQVTLSCSPISGHRSVSWYQQTPGQGLQFLFEYFSETQRNKGNFPGRFSGRQFSNSRSEMNVSTLELGDSALYLCASSIGLEGVKTQYFGPGTRLLVL.

The chain has TRBV5-4 and TRBJ1-2, with 7 bases that match TRBD1. The germline V gene has CDR1 SGHNT and CDR2 YYREEE (reference sequence). V shed 0 bases and J 7 bases; nucleotides not matched to a gene: 9. This CDR3 comprises 15 residues. The chain's CDR3 is CASSLETGWFRGYTF. CDR3 nucleotides: TGTGCCAGCAGCTTGGAGACAGGGTGGTTTCGTGGCTACACCTTC.

About this clone itself: The same CDR3 can be traced to other DNA sequences in this sample. This chain links TRBV3-1 (or the pseudogene TRBV3-2) with TRBJ2-7, with TRBD1 as a possible D gene (6 bases). CDR1 LGHDT and CDR2 YNNKEL come from the germline V gene (reference sequence). The CDR3 covers 13 residues. The ends were cut back, 0 bases at V and 6 bases at J, with 9 bases in the middle. This CDR3 reads CASSQDRGGEQYF. CDR3 sequence (DNA): TGTGCCAGCAGCCAAGACAGGGGTGGCGAGCAGTACTTC.

CDR3 region: CASSTGSGREKLFF. The CDR3 coding sequence is TGCGCCAGCAGCACCGGATCGGGAAGGGAAAAACTGTTTTTT. This chain joins TRBV10-1 and TRBJ1-4; D is unclear. The germline CDR1 and CDR2 sequences are WNHNN and SYGVQD (reference sequence). The CDR3 totals 14 residues. The ends were cut back, 6 bases at V and 8 bases at J, with 16 bases in the middle.

The CDR3 here is CASSRRPGLAGEEQFF. CDR3 in DNA: TGCGCCAGCAGCCGACGCCCGGGACTAGCGGGAGAAGAGCAGTTCTTC. The V and J genes are TRBV4-1 and TRBJ2-1, with 14 nucleotides matching TRBD2. This CDR3 is 16 amino acids long. Per the germline V gene, CDR1 is MGHRA and CDR2 is YSYEKL. Germline trimming cut 4 bases from V and 10 bases from J; bases unmatched to any gene: 9.

V gene TRBV19 combines with J gene TRBJ1-2, with 8 bases fitting TRBD1. The length of the CDR3 is 13 residues. Germline values: CDR1 LNHDA, CDR2 SQIVND (reference sequence). V trimming: 4 bases; J trimming: 6 bases; junction bases outside the gene matches: 4. The CDR3 bases are TGTGCCAGTAGTACGACAGGGGAAAATGGCTACACCTTC. Translation gives CASSTTGENGYTF.

The chain uses TRBV9 and TRBJ1-6, with no clear D. Per the germline V gene, CDR1 is SGDLS and CDR2 is YYNGEE. V lost 0 bases and J 8 bases, leaving 12 bases between the germline ends. The CDR3 length is 15 residues. CDR3 amino acids: CASSVEGRKDSPLHF. CDR3 in DNA: TGTGCCAGCAGCGTAGAAGGGAGGAAGGATTCACCCCTCCACTTT. Using reference TRBV9 and TRBJ1-6 for the parts outside the CDR3, the full variable domain is DSGVTQTPKHLITATGQRVTLRCSPRSGDLSVYWYQQSLDQGLQFLIQYYNGEERAKGNILERFSAQQFPDLHSELNLSSLELGDSALYFCASSVEGRKDSPLHFGNGTRLTVT.

J is TRBJ2-2 and V is TRBV3-1 (or the pseudogene TRBV3-2); no clear D gene. The germline V and J ends were trimmed by 4 bases and 0 bases, with 6 bases remaining between them. The CDR3 extends over 14 amino acids. The germline V gene has CDR1 LGHDT and CDR2 YNNKEL (reference sequence). The CDR3 coding sequence is TGTGCCAGCAGCCCTCCTACGAACACCGGGGAGCTGTTTTTT. Its translation is CASSPPTNTGELFF.

CDR3 in DNA: TGTGCCAGCAGCCTGGGACAGAAGAGCTCCTATAATTCACCCCTCCACTTT. This codes for CASSLGQKSSYNSPLHF. The chain couples TRBV3-1 (or the pseudogene TRBV3-2) to TRBJ1-6; 7 nucleotides line up with TRBD1. Germline V gives CDR1 LGHDT, CDR2 YNNKEL (reference sequence). V trimming: 4 bases; J trimming: 0 bases; junction bases outside the gene matches: 6. The length of the CDR3 is 17 residues.

The chain couples TRBV6-1 to TRBJ2-1, with a tentative D call TRBD2 (5 bases). Per the germline V gene, CDR1 is MNHNS and CDR2 is SASEGT. The length of the CDR3 is 14 residues. Trimming took 1 base from V and 8 from J, leaving 12 bases between them. In DNA form, the CDR3 reads TGTGCCAGCAGTGAAGATGGAGGTTACTATGAGCAGTTCTTC. This codes for CASSEDGGYYEQFF.

The J gene is TRBJ2-7, the V gene TRBV28, with TRBD2 matching over 14 bases. Germline CDR1 and CDR2: MDHEN and SYDVKM. V lost 4 bases and J lost 6; bases outside the gene matches: 5. The CDR3 is 15 residues long. CDR3 in amino acids: CASSSTSGRASEQYF. CDR3 coding DNA: TGTGCCAGCAGTTCGACTAGCGGGAGGGCCTCCGAGCAGTACTTC.

The V gene is TRBV10-1, the J gene TRBJ2-2; D is unclear. The germline V gene has CDR1 WNHNN and CDR2 SYGVQD (reference sequence). This CDR3 contains 11 residues. Trimming took off 11 bases at V and 6 bases at J, with 10 bases between the two ends. CDR3 region: CARVRAGELFF. DNA of the CDR3: TGCGCCCGGGTACGCGCCGGGGAGCTGTTTTTT.

The V gene is TRBV9, the J gene TRBJ2-2, with 9 bases matching TRBD2. CDR1 is SGDLS and CDR2 is YYNGEE in the germline V gene. Trimming removed 3 bases from V and 0 bases from J; junction bases left unmatched: 3. There are 16 residues in the CDR3. CDR3 sequence: CASSALAGTNTGELFF. The CDR3 DNA is TGTGCCAGCAGCGCCCTAGCGGGAACGAACACCGGGGAGCTGTTTTTT.

The chain employs TRBV7-2 and TRBJ2-1, with D tentatively TRBD1 (8 bases). The V end was cut by 5 bases, the J end by 14 bases, with 19 bases between. Germline V gives CDR1 SGHTA, CDR2 FQGNSA. This CDR3 is 13 amino acids long. The CDR3 sequence: CASSLQRTGGEFF. The CDR3 coding sequence is TGTGCCAGCAGCCTTCAACGAACAGGGGGGGAGTTCTTC.